Given below is one T cell receptor beta chain in context. Germline V gene sequence: CDR1 SGHNT, CDR2 YENEEA. The CDR3 length is 18 residues. J gave up 5 bases and V 4 bases, and 18 bases lay outside the gene matches. The sample comes from a study of T cell changes during pregnancy in multiple sclerosis. Assay used: immunoSEQ multiplex PCR; TCRdb lists only in-frame clones, some missing. The sample has under 50,000 clones; around 93% are singletons. Specimen: CD8+ T cells from peripheral blood mononuclear cells, collected after pregnancy. The receptor was derived from a female donor with multiple sclerosis, enrolled in a pregnancy study. The J gene is TRBJ2-3, the V gene TRBV11-3; 7 bases map to TRBD1. The CDR3 reads CASSSSPLTGNFEDTQYF. In DNA, the CDR3 is TGTGCCAGCAGCTCCTCTCCTTTGACAGGGAACTTTGAAGATACGCAGTATTTT.